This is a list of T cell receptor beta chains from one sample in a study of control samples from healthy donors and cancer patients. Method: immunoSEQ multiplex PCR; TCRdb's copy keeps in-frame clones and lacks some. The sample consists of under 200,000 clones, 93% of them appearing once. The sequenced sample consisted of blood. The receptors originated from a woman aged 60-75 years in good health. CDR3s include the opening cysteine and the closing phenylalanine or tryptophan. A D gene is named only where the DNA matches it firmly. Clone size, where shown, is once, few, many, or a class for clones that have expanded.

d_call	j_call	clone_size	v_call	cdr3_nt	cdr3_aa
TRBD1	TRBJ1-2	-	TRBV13	TGTGCCAGCAACCGACAGGGGGAGAACTATGGCTACACCTTC	CASNRQGENYGYTF
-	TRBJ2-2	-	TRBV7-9	TGTGCCAGCAGCCCAGGGCGACAGGCCGGGGAGCTGTTTTTT	CASSPGRQAGELFF
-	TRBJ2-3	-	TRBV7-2	TGTGCCAGCAGCTTCCAAGATACGCAGTATTTT	CASSFQDTQYF
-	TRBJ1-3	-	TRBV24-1	TGTGCCACCAGTGACCCTGACCTCCACTCTGGAAACACCATATATTTT	CATSDPDLHSGNTIYF
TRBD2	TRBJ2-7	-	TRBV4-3	TGCGCCAGCAGCCACGAACTAGCGGGGGGTTTCTACGAGCAGTACTTC	CASSHELAGGFYEQYF
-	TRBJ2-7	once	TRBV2	TGTGCCAGCAGTGGGCGGGCGGGGCGGTCCTACGAGCAGTACTTC	CASSGRAGRSYEQYF
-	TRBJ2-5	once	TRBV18	TGTGCCAGCTCACCGGGACATCTGAGCCAAGAGACCCAGTACTTC	CASSPGHLSQETQYF
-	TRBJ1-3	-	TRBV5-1	TGCGCCAGCAGCAGGACCGGATCTGGAAACACCATATATTTT	CASSRTGSGNTIYF
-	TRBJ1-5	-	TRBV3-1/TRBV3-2	TGTGCCAGCAGCCACTCCGCTCACTTTAATCAGCCCCAGCATTTT	CASSHSAHFNQPQHF
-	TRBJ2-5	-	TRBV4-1	TGCGCCAGCAGGGGCAGGGACGTTCCCGAAGAGACCCAGTACTTC	CASRGRDVPEETQYF
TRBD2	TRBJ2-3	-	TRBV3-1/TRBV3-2	TGTGCCAGCAGCCAAGATTGGGGTTTAGCGGGGGGCTTGGGAGATACGCAGTATTTT	CASSQDWGLAGGLGDTQYF
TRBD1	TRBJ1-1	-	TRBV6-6	TGTGCCAGCAGTCTCCAACGGCCCAGGGGGCTATTGAACACTGAAGCCTTCTTT	CASSLQRPRGLLNTEAFF
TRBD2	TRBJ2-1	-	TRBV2	TGTGCCAGCAGTGAAGCTAGCGGGGGGAAGGGTGAGCAGTTCTTC	CASSEASGGKGEQFF
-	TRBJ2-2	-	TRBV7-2	TGTGCCAGCAGCTTATTCAGCTACACCGGGGAGCTGTTTTTT	CASSLFSYTGELFF
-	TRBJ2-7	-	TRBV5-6	TGTGCCAGCAGCTTGGGACATACTCCTCGGGAGCAGTACTTC	CASSLGHTPREQYF
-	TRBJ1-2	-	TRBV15	TGTGCCACCAGCAGAGGGGGCCTCTATGGCTACACCTTC	CATSRGGLYGYTF
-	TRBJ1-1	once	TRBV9	TGTGCCAGCAGCGTAGATCCTGCGAACACTGAAGCTTTCTTT	CASSVDPANTEAFF
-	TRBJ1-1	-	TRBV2	TGTGCCAGCAGACACGGGGAGGGCACTGAAGCTTTCTTT	CASRHGEGTEAFF
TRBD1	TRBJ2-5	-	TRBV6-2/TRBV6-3	TGTGCCAGCAGTTACTTCGGGACAGAAGAGACCCAGTACTTC	CASSYFGTEETQYF
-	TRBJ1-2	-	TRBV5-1	TGCGCCAGCAGCTTGGAGGGGCGGAACTATGGCTACACCTTC	CASSLEGRNYGYTF
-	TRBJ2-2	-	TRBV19	TGTGCCAGTAGTACCTTGACAGCAAACACCGGGGAGCTGTTTTTT	CASSTLTANTGELFF
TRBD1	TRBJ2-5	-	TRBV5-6	TGTGCCAGCAGCTCACGGACAGGGGAGACCCAGTACTTC	CASSSRTGETQYF
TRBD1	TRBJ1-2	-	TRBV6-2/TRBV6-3	TGTGCCAGCAGTTACCGGGACAGGGGATATGGCTACACCTTC	CASSYRDRGYGYTF
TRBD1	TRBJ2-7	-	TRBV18	TGTGCCAGCTCACCACTTCAGGGGGCCTACGAGCAGTACTTC	CASSPLQGAYEQYF
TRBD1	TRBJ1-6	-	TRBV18	TGTGCCAGCTCACCACCGGACAGGGGCAACAATTCACCCCTCCACTTT	CASSPPDRGNNSPLHF
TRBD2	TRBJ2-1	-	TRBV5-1	TGCGCCAGCAGCTTGGTTTCAGGGACTATCTCCTACAATGAGCAGTTCTTC	CASSLVSGTISYNEQFF
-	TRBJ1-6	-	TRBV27	TGTGCCAGCAGTTTCCAATTTTCTTCACCCCTCCACTTT	CASSFQFSSPLHF
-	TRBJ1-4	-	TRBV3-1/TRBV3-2	TGTGCCAGCAGCCAAGATGTCGGGAGCCCAGATAGAGAAAAACTGTTTTTT	CASSQDVGSPDREKLFF
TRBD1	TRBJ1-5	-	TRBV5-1	TGCGCCAGCAGCTTGGTGGACAGGGAGGATGGCAATCAGCCCCAGCATTTT	CASSLVDREDGNQPQHF
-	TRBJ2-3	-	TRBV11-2	TGTGCCAGCAGCTTAGATCGTACTAGTAACACAGATACGCAGTATTTT	CASSLDRTSNTDTQYF
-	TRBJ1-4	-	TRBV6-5	TGTGCCAGCAGTTACTCGGGTCATCAAGCTAATGAAAAACTGTTTTTT	CASSYSGHQANEKLFF
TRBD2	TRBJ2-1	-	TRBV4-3	TGCGCCAGCAGCCAAGATAGGGGACTAGCGGGGGTCTCCTACAATGAGCAGTTCTTC	CASSQDRGLAGVSYNEQFF
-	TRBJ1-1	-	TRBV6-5	TGTGCCAGCAGCTCCAACACTGAAGCTTTCTTT	CASSSNTEAFF
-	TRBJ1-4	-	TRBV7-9	TGTGCCAGCAGCACCTGGCGGGTTGCAACTAATGAAAAACTGTTTTTT	CASSTWRVATNEKLFF
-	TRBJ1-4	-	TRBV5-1	TGCGCCAGCAGCTTGCAGCCAACAGGGTCGCGTGGGGAAAAACTGTTTTTT	CASSLQPTGSRGEKLFF
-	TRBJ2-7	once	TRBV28	TGTGCCAGCAGTTCCGGGACAAGTTTGTACGAGCAGTACTTC	CASSSGTSLYEQYF
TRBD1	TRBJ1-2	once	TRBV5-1	TGCGCCAGCAGCAGGACAGGGTCTGGCTACACCTTC	CASSRTGSGYTF
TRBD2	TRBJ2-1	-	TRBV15	TGTGCCACCTTACCGGGACTAGAATTCGATGAGCAGTTCTTC	CATLPGLEFDEQFF
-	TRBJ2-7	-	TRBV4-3	TGCGCCAGCAGCCAAGAATTTAAGAGTACTGAGCAGTACTTC	CASSQEFKSTEQYF
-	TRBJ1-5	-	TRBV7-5	TGTGCCAGAAGCCTTTCGGGACGACAGGGGAGCAATCAGCCCCAGCATTTT	CARSLSGRQGSNQPQHF
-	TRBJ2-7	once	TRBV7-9	TGTGCCAGCAGCTTAGCCGTTCAGACATCCTACGAGCAGTACTTC	CASSLAVQTSYEQYF
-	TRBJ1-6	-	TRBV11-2	TGTGCCAGCAGCTTAGTGCGGGGGCCTAGATCACCCCTCCACTTT	CASSLVRGPRSPLHF
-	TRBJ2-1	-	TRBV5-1	TGCGCCAGCAGCACCTGGACGGCGAATGAGCAGTTCTTC	CASSTWTANEQFF
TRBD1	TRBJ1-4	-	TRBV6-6	TGTGCCAGCAACAGGGACAGGGGGCGTGAAAAACTGTTTTTT	CASNRDRGREKLFF
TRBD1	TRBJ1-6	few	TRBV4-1	TGCGCCAGCAGCCAACGAAGAGACAGGGGAAGTACCCTCCACTTT	CASSQRRDRGSTLHF
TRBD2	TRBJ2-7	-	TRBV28	TGTGCCAGCAGTTCGCCCCGGGGGGTCGGGGGGGGAATCTACGAGCAGTACTTC	CASSSPRGVGGGIYEQYF